The entry that follows covers one T cell receptor beta chain sequence. Some clones are missing from TCRdb's copy, which holds only in-frame ones; the method was immunoSEQ multiplex PCR. The table shows under 35,000 clones, with around nine tenths occurring only once. These data originate in a study of T cell changes during pregnancy in multiple sclerosis. Germline V CDR1 and CDR2: MDHEN, SYDVKM. The CDR3 contains 14 residues. V dropped 5 bases and J dropped 7; count of bases not matched to a gene: 10. The sequence derives from a female donor with multiple sclerosis, enrolled in a pregnancy study. This specimen consisted of CD4+ T cells from peripheral blood mononuclear cells, obtained in the first trimester of pregnancy. J is TRBJ1-2 and V is TRBV28; 7 nucleotides line up with TRBD1. The CDR3 nucleotides are TGTGCCAGCAGTCCCCTGACAGGGACCGCTGGCTACACCTTC. Its protein product is CASSPLTGTAGYTF.